These T cell receptor beta chains were read from a single sample in a study of blood T cell repertoires in COVID-19. TCRdb's table, derived via immunoSEQ multiplex PCR, lists solely in-frame clones and lacks some. This repertoire shows some 130,000 clones, roughly 84% found once; its top ten account for 44%. Sequencing was carried out using peripheral blood. The source is a human donor in a cohort sampled during active COVID-19. Each CDR3 is given without its conserved first and last residue.

CDR3aa | v_gene
ASNPGGLVDEQF | TRBV5-4
ASSQGPNRGWETQY | TRBV3-1/TRBV3-2
ASSREGHVNEQF | TRBV19
ASSIDPGQKETQY | TRBV19
ASSEGQGAQPQH | TRBV6-1
ASSLESPQRVGELF | TRBV7-8
ASSLGRGQENEQF | TRBV5-1
ASSLGTQGQIRPLH | TRBV6-5
ASSRTLDGGHYGYT | TRBV4-2
ASSYSHSSGNTIY | TRBV6-2/TRBV6-3
AISESSGSEKLF | TRBV10-3
ASSNRVKETQY | TRBV19
ASTPGTTATGELF | TRBV5-1
ASSHLTSGTPERDTQY | TRBV4-1
ASSSGGTGASFYGYT | TRBV5-4
ASSLYRVPQETQY | TRBV5-6
ASSRGGGYT | TRBV3-1/TRBV3-2
ASRASGGAASYNEQF | TRBV2
ASSYSTGGANYGYT | TRBV6-5
ASSSGGAKTEAF | TRBV19
ASSSGSSGGVQWETQY | TRBV7-2
ASSREDRDLTGELF | TRBV5-5
ASSLANPGGEAF | TRBV5-1
ASSPTIASGNTIY | TRBV18
ASRSGYQEAF | TRBV19
ASSMRSREGTQY | TRBV5-4
ASSLEGQGINEQF | TRBV7-2
ASSLPSGGAGTGELF | TRBV5-1
ASSQVSNTEAF | TRBV4-3
ASSPGDKEGGYT | TRBV3-1/TRBV3-2
ASSQWEGLALHSRGAQY | TRBV3-1/TRBV3-2
ATSSSHGDRGIGYT | TRBV15
ASSPDSRNQPQH | TRBV18
ASSWGQGAGEQF | TRBV11-3
ASSPGRGGFDTQY | TRBV3-1/TRBV3-2
ASSDGQINQPQH | TRBV6-6
ASSPTIRAGGTDTQY | TRBV18
ASSRGTGSSNEQF | TRBV5-1
ASSYFGTSGRARKTQY | TRBV6-2/TRBV6-3
ASSPGGGGARNEKLF | TRBV11-3
ASSSSQGTAF | TRBV27
ASSSNRYEQY | TRBV19
ASSYSRDSTRGYT | TRBV6-6
ASRRQDYEQY | TRBV27
SVPGQGAYT | TRBV29-1
ASSTQGGADTQY | TRBV5-4
ASSTQAEGYT | TRBV12-3/TRBV12-4
ASSLRGAGTQY | TRBV12-3/TRBV12-4
ASTGGGVEKLF | TRBV6-5
ASSMTSYTEAF | TRBV9